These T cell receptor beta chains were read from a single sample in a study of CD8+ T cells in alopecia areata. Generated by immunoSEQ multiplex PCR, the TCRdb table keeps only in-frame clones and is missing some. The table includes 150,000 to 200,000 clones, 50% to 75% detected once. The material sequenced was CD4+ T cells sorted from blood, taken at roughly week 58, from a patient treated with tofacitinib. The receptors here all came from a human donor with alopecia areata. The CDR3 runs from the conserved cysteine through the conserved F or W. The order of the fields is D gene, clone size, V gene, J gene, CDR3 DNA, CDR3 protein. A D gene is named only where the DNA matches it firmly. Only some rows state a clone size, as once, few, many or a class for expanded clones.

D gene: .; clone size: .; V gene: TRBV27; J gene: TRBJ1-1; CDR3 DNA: TGTGCCAGTAAATTTATATCCTCGTGGCAGGGCCCAAACACTGAAGCTTTCTTT; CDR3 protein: CASKFISSWQGPNTEAFF
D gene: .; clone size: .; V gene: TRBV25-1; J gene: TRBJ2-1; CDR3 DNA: TGTGCCAGCAGTGAAGAGGGGAGCTCCTACAATGAGCAGTTCTTC; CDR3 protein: CASSEEGSSYNEQFF
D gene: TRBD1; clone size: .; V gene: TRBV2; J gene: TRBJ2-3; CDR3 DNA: TGTGCCAGCAGTCCGGACAGGGGCACAGATACGCAGTATTTT; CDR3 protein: CASSPDRGTDTQYF
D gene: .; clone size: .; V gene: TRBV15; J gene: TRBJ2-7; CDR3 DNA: TGTGCCACCAGCAGAGACGGCGGGTCCGCCTACGAGCAGTACTTC; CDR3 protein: CATSRDGGSAYEQYF
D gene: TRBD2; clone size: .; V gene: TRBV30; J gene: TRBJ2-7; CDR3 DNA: TGTGCCTGGACTAGCGGGAAATCCTACGAGCAGTACTTC; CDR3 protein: CAWTSGKSYEQYF
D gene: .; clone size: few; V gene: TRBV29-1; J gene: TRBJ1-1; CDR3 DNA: TGCAGCGTTAATTTTCTCCTCGGCACTGAAGCTTTCTTT; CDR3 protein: CSVNFLLGTEAFF
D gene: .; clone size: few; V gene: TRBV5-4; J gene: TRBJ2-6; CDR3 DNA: TGTGCCAGCGGACGGGACACAAAGAGTCCTGGGGCCAACGTCCTGACTTTC; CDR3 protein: CASGRDTKSPGANVLTF
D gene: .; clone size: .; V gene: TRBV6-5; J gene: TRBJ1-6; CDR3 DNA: TGTGCCAGCAGTTACTCGAGAGGCAGGAGCCTCCACTTT; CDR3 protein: CASSYSRGRSLHF
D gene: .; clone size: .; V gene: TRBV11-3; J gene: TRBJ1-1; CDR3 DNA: TGTGCCAGCAGCCTAAACAGGGTCGGGTGGAACACTGAAGCTTTCTTT; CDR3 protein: CASSLNRVGWNTEAFF
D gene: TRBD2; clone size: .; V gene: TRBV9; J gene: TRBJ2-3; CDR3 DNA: TGTGCCAGCAGCGTAGGGCCTAGCGGGGAGACAGATACGCAGTATTTT; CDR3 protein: CASSVGPSGETDTQYF
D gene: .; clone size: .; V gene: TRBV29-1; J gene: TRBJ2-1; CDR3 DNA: TGCAGCGTTGACATAAGAGGGCTCGGTGATGAGCAGTTCTTC; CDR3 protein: CSVDIRGLGDEQFF
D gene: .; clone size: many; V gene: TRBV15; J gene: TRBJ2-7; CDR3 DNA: TGTGCCACCAGGCCTAACAGGTTTGGGAGCTACGAGCAGTACTTC; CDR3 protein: CATRPNRFGSYEQYF
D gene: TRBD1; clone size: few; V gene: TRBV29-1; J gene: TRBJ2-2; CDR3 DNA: TGCAGCGTTTCACAGGGGGCCGGGGAGCTGTTTTTT; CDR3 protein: CSVSQGAGELFF
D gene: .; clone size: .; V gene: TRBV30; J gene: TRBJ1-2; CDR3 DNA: TGTGCCTGGGATCCCCCCCAGGCAGGGAGATTGAGTGGCTACACCTTC; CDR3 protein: CAWDPPQAGRLSGYTF
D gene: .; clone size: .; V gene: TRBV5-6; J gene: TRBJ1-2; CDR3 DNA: TGTGCCAGCAGCTTCAGGGCGAGCTATGGCTACACCTTC; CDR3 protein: CASSFRASYGYTF
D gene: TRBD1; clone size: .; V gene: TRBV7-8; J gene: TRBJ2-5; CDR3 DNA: TGTGCCAGCAGGCCTGACAGGGGGGTTAAGAAAGAGACCCAGTACTTC; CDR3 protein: CASRPDRGVKKETQYF
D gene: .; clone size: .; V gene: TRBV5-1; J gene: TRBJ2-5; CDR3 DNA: TGCGCCAGCAGCGGCGGGGACAGCCAAGAGACCCAGTACTTC; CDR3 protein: CASSGGDSQETQYF
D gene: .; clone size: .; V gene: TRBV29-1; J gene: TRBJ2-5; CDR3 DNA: TGCAGCGTCCAGCCCGAGGAGACCCAGTACTTC; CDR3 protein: CSVQPEETQYF
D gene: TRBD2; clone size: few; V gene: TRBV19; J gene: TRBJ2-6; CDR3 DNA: TGTGCCATCGCGACCGGGAGGCCCGGTTCTGGGGCCAACGTCCTGACTTTC; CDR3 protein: CAIATGRPGSGANVLTF
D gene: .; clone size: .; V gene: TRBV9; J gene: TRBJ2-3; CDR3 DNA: TGTGCCAGCAGCCGGGAGATCACAGATACGCAGTATTTT; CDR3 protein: CASSREITDTQYF
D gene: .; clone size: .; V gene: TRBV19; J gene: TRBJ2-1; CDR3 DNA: TGTGCCAGTAGTAGGGGGCAGGGTAGCCACAATGAGCAGTTCTTC; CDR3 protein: CASSRGQGSHNEQFF
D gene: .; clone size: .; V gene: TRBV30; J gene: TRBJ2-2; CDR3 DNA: TGTGCCTGGAGTAATGTTTCCGGGGAGCTGTTTTTT; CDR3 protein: CAWSNVSGELFF
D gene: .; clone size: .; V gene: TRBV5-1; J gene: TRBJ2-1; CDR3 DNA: TGCGCCAGCAGCTTTACTGCAGGGATCAATGAGCAGTTCTTC; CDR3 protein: CASSFTAGINEQFF
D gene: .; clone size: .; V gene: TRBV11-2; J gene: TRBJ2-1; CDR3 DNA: TGTGCCAGCAGCTTGGGCCGTAGCAGGGTGACCTACAATGAGCAGTTCTTC; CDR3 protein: CASSLGRSRVTYNEQFF
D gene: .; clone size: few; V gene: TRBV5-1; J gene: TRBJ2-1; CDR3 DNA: TGCGCCAGCAGCTTAGCGGTGGGGGGCGATGAGCAGTTCTTC; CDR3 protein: CASSLAVGGDEQFF
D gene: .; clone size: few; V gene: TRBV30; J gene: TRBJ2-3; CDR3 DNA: TGTGCCTGGAGTGTAGGCCCCAATACGCAGTATTTT; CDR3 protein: CAWSVGPNTQYF
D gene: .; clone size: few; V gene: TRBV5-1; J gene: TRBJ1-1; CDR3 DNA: TGCGCCAGCAGCTTGAGACAGTCGAACACTGAAGCTTTCTTT; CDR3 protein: CASSLRQSNTEAFF
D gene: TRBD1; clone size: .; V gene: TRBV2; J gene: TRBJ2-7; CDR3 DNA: TGTGCCAGCAGTGGGACAGGTCGGGAGCAGTACTTC; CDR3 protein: CASSGTGREQYF
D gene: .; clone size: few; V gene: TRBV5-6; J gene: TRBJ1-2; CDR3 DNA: TGTGCCAGCAGCTTGCTCCAGGAGGGGGGCTACACCTTC; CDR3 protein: CASSLLQEGGYTF
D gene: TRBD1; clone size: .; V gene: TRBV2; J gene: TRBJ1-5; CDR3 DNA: TGTGCCAGTACCGGGACAGGGACGGATCAGCCCCAGCATTTT; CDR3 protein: CASTGTGTDQPQHF
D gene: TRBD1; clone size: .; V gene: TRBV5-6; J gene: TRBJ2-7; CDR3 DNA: TGTGCCAGCAGCTTCGGGAGGACAGGGGAACAGTACTTC; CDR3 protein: CASSFGRTGEQYF
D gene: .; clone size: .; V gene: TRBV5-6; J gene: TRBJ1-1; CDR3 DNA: TGTGCCAGCAGCTTCAGGAGGCGGTCTGAAGCTTTCTTT; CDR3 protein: CASSFRRRSEAFF
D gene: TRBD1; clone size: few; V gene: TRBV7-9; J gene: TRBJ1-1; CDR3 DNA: TGTGCCAGCAGCTTGTCTGGGACAGCGAACACTGAAGCTTTCTTT; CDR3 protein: CASSLSGTANTEAFF
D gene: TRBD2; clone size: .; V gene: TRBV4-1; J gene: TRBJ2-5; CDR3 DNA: TGCGCCAGCAGCCGCGGGGGGCAGACGTACCAAGAGACCCAGTACTTC; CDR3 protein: CASSRGGQTYQETQYF
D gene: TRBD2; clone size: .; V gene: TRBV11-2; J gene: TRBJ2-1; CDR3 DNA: TGTGCCAGCAGCCAACTGGGACTAGCGGGGGCTAACAATGAGCAGTTCTTC; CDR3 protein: CASSQLGLAGANNEQFF
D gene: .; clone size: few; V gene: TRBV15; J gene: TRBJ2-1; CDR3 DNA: TGTGCCACCCGGGGCCCCATCCCCAATGAGCAGTTCTTC; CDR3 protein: CATRGPIPNEQFF
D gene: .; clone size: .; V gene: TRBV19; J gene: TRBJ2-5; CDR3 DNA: TGTGCCATCTCACCGGGGGCCTGGGAGACCCAGTACTTC; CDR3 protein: CAISPGAWETQYF
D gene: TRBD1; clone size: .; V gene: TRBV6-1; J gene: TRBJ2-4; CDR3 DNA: TGTGCCAGCAGTAAATTGGGACAGGGGTCGAACATTCAGTACTTC; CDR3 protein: CASSKLGQGSNIQYF
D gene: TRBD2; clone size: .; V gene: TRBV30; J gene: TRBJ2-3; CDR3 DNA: TGTGCCTGGAGTGTACTACGGGGGGGGAGGACAGATACGCAGTATTTT; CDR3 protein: CAWSVLRGGRTDTQYF
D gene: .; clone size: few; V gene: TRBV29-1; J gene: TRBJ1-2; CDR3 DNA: TGCAGCGTCGGACGGAACTATGGCTACACCTTC; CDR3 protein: CSVGRNYGYTF
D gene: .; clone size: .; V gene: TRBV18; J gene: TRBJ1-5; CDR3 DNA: TGTGCCAGCTCAACCCGAGGGGCGAGAGGTCAGCCCCAGCATTTT; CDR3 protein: CASSTRGARGQPQHF
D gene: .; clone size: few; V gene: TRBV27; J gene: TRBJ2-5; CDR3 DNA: TGTGCCAACAGAATCACAGGGTCCGAGACCCAGTACTTC; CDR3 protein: CANRITGSETQYF
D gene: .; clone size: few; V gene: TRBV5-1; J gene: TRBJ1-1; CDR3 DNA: TGCGCCAGCTGTCAATTGGGGAACACTGAAGCTTTCTTT; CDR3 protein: CASCQLGNTEAFF
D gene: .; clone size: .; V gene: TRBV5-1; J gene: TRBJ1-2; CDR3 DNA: TGCGCCAGCAGCTTGTCTAAATATGGCTACACCTTC; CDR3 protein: CASSLSKYGYTF
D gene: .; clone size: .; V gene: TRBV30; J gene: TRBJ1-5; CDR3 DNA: TGTGCCTGGAGTCTGCACACCAACAATCAGCCCCAGCATTTT; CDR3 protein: CAWSLHTNNQPQHF
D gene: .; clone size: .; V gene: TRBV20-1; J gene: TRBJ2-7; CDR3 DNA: TGCAGTGCTAGGGAGTCCTACGAGCAGTACTTC; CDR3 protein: CSARESYEQYF
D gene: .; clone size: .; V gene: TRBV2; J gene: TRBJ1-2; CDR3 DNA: TGTGCCAGCAAACCGGGCTTCTATGGCTACACCTTC; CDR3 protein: CASKPGFYGYTF
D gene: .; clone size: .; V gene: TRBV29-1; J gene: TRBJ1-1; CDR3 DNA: TGCAGCGTTCTCCTGGCAGGGTTCACTGAAGCTTTCTTT; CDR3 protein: CSVLLAGFTEAFF
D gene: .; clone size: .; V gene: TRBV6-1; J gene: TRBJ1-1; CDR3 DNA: TGTGCCAGCCGAATCCTACGGAACACTGAAGCTTTCTTT; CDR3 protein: CASRILRNTEAFF
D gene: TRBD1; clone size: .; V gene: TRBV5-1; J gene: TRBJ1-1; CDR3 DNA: TGCGCCAGCAGCTTGAACAGGGGTGACACTGAAGCTTTCTTT; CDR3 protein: CASSLNRGDTEAFF
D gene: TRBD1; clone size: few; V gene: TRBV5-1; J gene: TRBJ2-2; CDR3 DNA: TGCGCCAGCAGCTGGGACAGGGTCGGCACCGGGGAGCTGTTTTTT; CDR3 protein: CASSWDRVGTGELFF
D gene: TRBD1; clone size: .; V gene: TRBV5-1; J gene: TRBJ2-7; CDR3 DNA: TGCGCCAGCAGCCAAGACAGGGACTACGAGCAGTACTTC; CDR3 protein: CASSQDRDYEQYF
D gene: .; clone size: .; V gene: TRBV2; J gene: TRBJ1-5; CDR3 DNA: TGTGCCAGCAGCAGGGACACAGATAGCAATCAGCCCCAGCATTTT; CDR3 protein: CASSRDTDSNQPQHF
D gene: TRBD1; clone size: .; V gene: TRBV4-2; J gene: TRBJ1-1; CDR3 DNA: TGTGCCAGCAGCTCAAAGGGGGACAGGAACACTGAAGCTTTCTTT; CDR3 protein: CASSSKGDRNTEAFF
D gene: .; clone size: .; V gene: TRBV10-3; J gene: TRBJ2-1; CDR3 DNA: TGTGCCACCGCGGACTCGCGGGGATATGAGCAGTTCTTC; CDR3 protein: CATADSRGYEQFF
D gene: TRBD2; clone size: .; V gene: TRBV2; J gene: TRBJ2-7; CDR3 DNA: TGTGCCAGCAGGACTAGCGGGCAATACGAGCAGTACTTC; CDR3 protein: CASRTSGQYEQYF